One sample yielded the 27 T cell receptor beta chains listed below, sequenced in a study of CD8 T cells in Susac syndrome. With random hexamers, reverse transcription was performed on about 0.5 to 1 ug of RNA. TCRdb itself ran the immunoSEQ multiplex PCR reads through MiXCR, one entry per CDR3 protein. In the table there are around 300,000 distinct CDR3 sequences, around 92% of which are singletons. The sample taken for sequencing was CD4+ T cells from PBMCs. These receptors originate from a human donor with multiple sclerosis.

This clonotype was detected only a few times. This sequence joins TRBV2 and TRBJ2-2, with D unclear. The CDR3 covers 12 residues. Trimming shortened V by 7 bases and J by 6 bases, and 9 bases separated the two germline ends. Per the germline V gene, CDR1 is SNHLY and CDR2 is FYNNEI. CDR3 DNA sequence: TGTGCCAGCAAAGGGCTGGCCGGGGAGCTGTTTTTT. Amino acid sequence: CASKGLAGELFF.

This rearrangement joins TRBV28 to TRBJ2-5; the D is unclear. The germline CDR1 and CDR2 sequences are MDHEN and SYDVKM. V was clipped by 2 bases and J by 6 bases, with 10 bases between them. The length of the CDR3 is 13 residues. For the CDR3, the DNA is TGTGCCAGCAGTTTACCAAGTCGGCAGACCCAGTACTTC. Amino acids: CASSLPSRQTQYF.

The gene calls are TRBV9 and TRBJ1-2; the D is unclear. V lost 3 bases to trimming and J lost 4 bases, with 13 bases between them. CDR3 length: 14 residues. Germline CDR1 is SGDLS and CDR2 is YYNGEE. The CDR3 nucleotides read TGTGCCAGCAGCGCCGAGGAGTGGGGCTATGGCTACACCTTC. It specifies CASSAEEWGYGYTF.

The chain recombines TRBV6-1 with TRBJ1-6; possible D gene TRBD1, 5 bases. V was pared by 2 bases and J by 10 bases, with 12 bases between. The CDR3 spans 14 residues. Germline V CDR1 and CDR2: MNHNS, SASEGT. The CDR3 nucleotides are TGTGCCAGCAGTGAACCCAGGGTTGAGTCACCCCTCCACTTT. This encodes CASSEPRVESPLHF.

This chain links TRBV5-1 with TRBJ2-1; D possibly corresponds to TRBD2 (6 bases). This CDR3 has 14 amino acids. Between the trimmed V and J ends, which lost 0 bases and 8 bases, there was a span of 12 bases. Germline loops: CDR1 SGHRS, CDR2 YFSETQ. The CDR3 region is CASSLAVSSDEQFF. The CDR3 nucleotides are TGCGCCAGCAGCTTGGCCGTCTCTAGCGATGAGCAGTTCTTC.

V gene TRBV30 combines with J gene TRBJ2-1, with TRBD2 identical over 9 bases. V shed 1 base and J 4 bases; nucleotides not matched to a gene: 2. Germline V gives CDR1 GTSNPN, CDR2 SVGIG (reference sequence). The CDR3 sequence is 14 residues long. DNA for the CDR3: TGTGCCTGGAGTGCGACTAGCGGTTACAATGAGCAGTTCTTC. It is translated as CAWSATSGYNEQFF.

The chain carries TRBV12-3 or TRBV12-4 and TRBJ1-2, with D possibly being TRBD1 (5 bases). The CDR3 extends over 15 amino acids. Trimming took off 2 bases at V and 7 bases at J, with 17 bases between the two ends. CDR3 sequence: CASSLTGHLASGYTF. DNA for the CDR3: TGTGCCAGCAGTTTAACAGGACATCTCGCGTCTGGCTACACCTTC.

The V gene is TRBV5-1, the J gene TRBJ2-3; TRBD1 matches 7 bases. The CDR3 has 14 amino acids. The germline gives CDR1 SGHRS, CDR2 YFSETQ. V was clipped by 2 bases and J by 3 bases; unmatched bases: 3. CDR3: CASSFGTATDTQYF. CDR3 nucleotides: TGCGCCAGCAGCTTCGGGACAGCTACAGATACGCAGTATTTT. Together with reference TRBV5-1 and TRBJ2-3, the CDR3 gives the full variable domain: KAGVTQTPRYLIKTRGQQVTLSCSPISGHRSVSWYQQTPGQGLQFLFEYFSETQRNKGNFPGRFSGRQFSNSRSEMNVSTLELGDSALYLCASSFGTATDTQYFGPGTRLTVL.

The chain recombines TRBV24-1 with TRBJ2-3, with D possibly matching TRBD2 (6 bases). CDR1 and CDR2 (germline): KGHDR, SFDVKD. The CDR3 is made up of 16 amino acids. The V and J ends lost 3 bases and 4 bases respectively, with 16 bases between them. This CDR3 is CATSDRSGTHPDTQYF. CDR3 nucleotides: TGTGCCACCAGTGATAGAAGTGGGACTCATCCAGATACGCAGTATTTT.

The CDR3 DNA sequence: TGTGCCAGCAGCCAAGGACCCCGAGGGGGGGATCAGCCCCAGCATTTT. Translated, it gives CASSQGPRGGDQPQHF. This chain joins TRBV3-1 and TRBJ1-5; D perhaps matches TRBD1 (6 bases). From germline, CDR1 is LGHDT and CDR2 YNNKEL (reference sequence). Trimming stripped 1 base from V and 5 bases from J, with 15 bases between. The CDR3 extends over 16 amino acids.

This chain links TRBV20-1 with TRBJ1-1; possible D gene TRBD1, 6 bases. V lost 5 bases and J 2 bases, leaving 15 bases between the germline ends. This CDR3 has 14 amino acids. CDR1 and CDR2 from the germline V gene are DFQATT and SNEGSKA (reference sequence). The CDR3: CSAQGPPDNTEAFF. The CDR3 DNA sequence: TGCAGTGCTCAGGGGCCGCCTGACAACACTGAAGCTTTCTTT.

V is TRBV12-3 or TRBV12-4 and J is TRBJ2-1; D is perhaps TRBD2 (6 bases). This CDR3 has 15 amino acids. Between the trimmed V and J ends, which lost 3 bases and 8 bases, there was a span of 17 bases. Here the CDR3 DNA reads TGTGCCAGCAGTTTTTCCCCGGGACTCCGGGATGAGCAGTTCTTC. Its translation is CASSFSPGLRDEQFF.

The chain joins TRBV2 to TRBJ2-5, with 9 bases fitting TRBD2. The CDR3 is made up of 18 amino acids. Trimming removed 2 bases from V and 3 bases from J; junction bases left unmatched: 13. Germline CDR1 reads SNHLY; CDR2 reads FYNNEI. The CDR3 DNA reads TGTGCCAGCAGTGAACGGGCTAGCGGGGCCCGCCAAAAAGAGACCCAGTACTTC. Amino acid sequence: CASSERASGARQKETQYF.

This clonotype was picked up a small number of times. The chain carries TRBV19 and TRBJ1-5, with D possibly being TRBD1 (5 bases). Per the germline V gene, CDR1 is LNHDA and CDR2 is SQIVND (reference sequence). V shed 5 bases and J shed 5 bases, with 7 bases lying between them. This CDR3 spans 12 amino acids. The CDR3 DNA reads as TGTGCCAGTAGTCCGACAGATCAGCCCCAGCATTTT. This sequence encodes CASSPTDQPQHF.

The CDR3 reads CASSLASGSSNEQFF. The CDR3 bases are TGTGCCAGCAGCCTAGCTAGCGGGAGCTCCAATGAGCAGTTCTTC. The rearrangement joins TRBV9 to TRBJ2-1; 10 bases fit TRBD2. The CDR3 runs 15 residues. The V and J ends lost 4 bases and 6 bases, in that order; junction bases with no gene match: 7. Germline assignment: CDR1 SGDLS and CDR2 YYNGEE.

The genes are TRBV18 and TRBJ2-5; D call uncertain. V was shortened by 9 bases and J by 5 bases, with 16 bases between the two germline ends. There are 13 residues in the CDR3. The V gene's germline CDR1 is KGHSH and CDR2 LQKENI. CDR3 in amino acids: CASSPRQAETQYF. Here the CDR3 DNA reads TGTGCCAGTTCTCCGCGGCAGGCGGAGACCCAGTACTTC.

This chain joins TRBV19 and TRBJ1-1, with 8 positions matching TRBD1. Germline trimming cut 5 bases from V and 0 bases from J; bases unmatched to any gene: 5. The CDR3 runs to 15 residues. Per germline, CDR1 LNHDA and CDR2 SQIVND (reference sequence). CDR3 residues: CASSSPGGMNTEAFF. The CDR3 coding sequence is TGTGCCAGTAGTTCTCCAGGGGGCATGAACACTGAAGCTTTCTTT.

The chain employs TRBV6-5 and TRBJ1-5; D possibly corresponds to TRBD1 (5 bases). Trimming left V 6 bases short and J 1 base short, with 13 bases between. CDR3 size: 15 residues. The germline V gene has CDR1 MNHEY and CDR2 SVGAGI. The chain's CDR3 is CASRRNRDSNQPQHF. CDR3 nucleotide sequence: TGTGCCAGCAGACGAAACCGGGACAGCAATCAGCCCCAGCATTTT.

This chain joins TRBV19 and TRBJ2-3, with D possibly called TRBD1 or TRBD2 (5 bases each). The V and J ends lost 8 bases and 2 bases respectively, with 5 bases between them. CDR3 length: 11 amino acids. Germline V gene data show CDR1 as LNHDA and CDR2 as SQIVND (reference sequence). CDR3 protein: CASGTTDTQYF. DNA for the CDR3: TGTGCCAGTGGGACCACAGATACGCAGTATTTT.

The gene calls are TRBV14 and TRBJ2-5; D tentatively fits TRBD1 or TRBD2 (5 bases each). Trimming took 4 bases from V and 0 from J, leaving 18 bases between them. Germline values: CDR1 SGHDN, CDR2 FVKESK. The CDR3 is 17 amino acids. CDR3 residues: CASSPRGVNRYQETQYF. DNA of the CDR3: TGTGCCAGCAGCCCAAGAGGGGTTAACCGGTACCAAGAGACCCAGTACTTC.

This rearrangement joins TRBV24-1 to TRBJ2-5; D may be TRBD1 (5 bases). The CDR3 length is 19 residues. Looked up from germline, CDR1 is KGHDR and CDR2 is SFDVKD. V was trimmed by 0 bases and J by 5 bases, leaving 24 bases between them. The CDR3 region is CATSDLSMTTDPQRETQYF. CDR3 bases: TGTGCCACCAGTGATTTGTCAATGACGACAGACCCTCAGAGGGAGACCCAGTACTTC.

The V gene is TRBV24-1, the J gene TRBJ2-3, with D uncertain. The CDR3 runs 14 residues. CDR1 and CDR2 (germline): KGHDR, SFDVKD. The V and J ends lost 3 bases and 2 bases respectively, with 8 bases between them. CDR3 loop: CATSDPILTDTQYF. The CDR3 DNA reads as TGTGCCACCAGTGATCCAATCCTCACAGATACGCAGTATTTT.

This clonotype was counted a single time. This chain links TRBV29-1 with TRBJ2-3; D unresolved. Per germline, CDR1 SQVTM and CDR2 ANQGSEA. The CDR3 loop spans 14 amino acids. V shed 6 bases and J shed 0 bases, with 13 bases lying between them. Here the CDR3 reads CSVSGGFSTDTQYF. The CDR3 DNA follows: TGCAGCGTCTCGGGCGGATTTAGCACAGATACGCAGTATTTT.

This clonotype is a singleton in its sample. The rearrangement uses TRBV20-1 and TRBJ2-7; D tentatively fits TRBD1 or TRBD2 (5 bases each). The CDR3 runs to 13 residues. Between the trimmed V and J ends, which lost 2 bases and 4 bases, there was a span of 12 bases. Per germline, CDR1 DFQATT and CDR2 SNEGSKA (reference sequence). The chain's CDR3 is CSARRDGPYEQYF. Written as DNA, the CDR3 is TGCAGTGCTAGACGGGACGGACCTTACGAGCAGTACTTC.

CDR3 sequence reads: CSARYRSSGNTIYF. The CDR3 coding sequence is TGCAGTGCTAGGTACAGAAGCTCTGGAAACACCATATATTTT. The chain combines TRBV20-1 with TRBJ1-3; D is unclear. V was trimmed by 3 bases and J by 0 bases, leaving 9 bases between them. The CDR3 spans 14 residues. Germline values: CDR1 DFQATT, CDR2 SNEGSKA (reference sequence).

V usage is TRBV19 and J usage is TRBJ1-2; no clear D. CDR3 size: 13 residues. Germline loops: CDR1 LNHDA, CDR2 SQIVND (reference sequence). The CDR3 DNA is TGTGCTTCTCGGGGAGAGGCCAACTATGGCTACACCTTC. Translation gives CASRGEANYGYTF.

The rearrangement links TRBV15 to TRBJ1-6; no reliable D call. Germline V gene sequence: CDR1 LNHNV, CDR2 YYDKDF (reference sequence). The germline V and J ends were trimmed by 0 bases and 5 bases, with 11 bases remaining between them. The CDR3 has 16 amino acids. DNA of the CDR3: TGTGCCACCAGCAGAGATTCAGGAAGACATAATTCACCCCTCCACTTT. Its translation is CATSRDSGRHNSPLHF.